The 9 T cell receptor beta chains presented below share a single source sample, sequenced in a study of T cells in Graves' hyperthyroidism and ophthalmopathy. Amplification of TCR beta CDR3 regions used RNA as the template. Using the HTBI primer set, a first-round RT-PCR was run on the TCR CDR3. From the multiplex PCR reads, TCRdb called clonotypes with MiXCR, one entry per CDR3 protein. The sample has around 580,000 distinct CDR3 sequences, approximately 15% seen once. The specimen sequenced was blood. The receptors shown here come from a woman younger than 30 with Graves' hyperthyroidism.

The V gene is TRBV27, the J gene TRBJ1-4; no clear D. Trimming pared 2 bases from V and 0 bases from J, leaving 10 bases between. This CDR3 region has 16 residues. Germline V gene data show CDR1 as MNHEY and CDR2 as SMNVEV (reference sequence). The CDR3 DNA is TGTGCCAGCAGTTTAACGGGCGTAGCAACTAATGAAAAACTGTTTTTT. Its translation is CASSLTGVATNEKLFF.

This clonotype was counted only a few times. V usage is TRBV20-1 and J usage is TRBJ1-2, with 9 bases fitting TRBD1. The V gene end was trimmed by 6 bases and the J gene end by 7 bases; junction bases not matched to a gene: 3. Per germline, CDR1 DFQATT and CDR2 SNEGSKA (reference sequence). CDR3 length equals 11 residues. CDR3 coding DNA: TGCAGTGCCCAGACAGGGGGTGGCTACACCTTC. This encodes CSAQTGGGYTF.

This clonotype has ten or more counts. This chain joins TRBV7-9 and TRBJ1-5; no definite D call. The V and J ends lost 5 bases and 1 base respectively, with 12 bases between them. The CDR3 length is 15 residues. Germline lookup yields CDR1 SEHNR and CDR2 FQNEAQ (reference sequence). The CDR3 DNA reads as TGTGCCAGCAGCCCATCCGGTGAAAGCAATCAGCCCCAGCATTTT. Translation gives CASSPSGESNQPQHF. Full variable domain (outside the CDR3, taken from reference TRBV7-9 and TRBJ1-5): DTGVSQNPRHKITKRGQNVTFRCDPISEHNRLYWYRQTLGQGPEFLTYFQNEAQLEKSRLLSDRFSAERPKGSFSTLEIQRTEQGDSAMYLCASSPSGESNQPQHFGDGTRLSIL.

This clonotype was counted at least ten times. The chain has TRBV11-2 and TRBJ2-7; no reliable D call. The CDR3 loop spans 14 amino acids. CDR1 and CDR2 (germline): SGHAT, FQNNGV. Deletions cut 1 base from V and 5 bases from J, with 12 bases between. The CDR3 region has the DNA TGTGCCAGCAGCTTAGGGTCGGGTTTGGACGAGCAGTACTTC. It codes for CASSLGSGLDEQYF.

Turning to this clonotype: The junction departs from germline at one end; a sequencing error may be responsible. The chain has TRBV7-2 and TRBJ1-6, with 9 nucleotides matching TRBD1. The length of the CDR3 is 17 residues. Germline V gene data show CDR1 as SGHTA and CDR2 as FQGNSA. Here the CDR3 DNA reads TGTGCCAGCAGCTTACTTATGTTGGGGACAGGGTATTCCCCCCTCCACTTT. Translation: CASSLLMLGTGYSPLHF.

J is TRBJ2-2 and V is TRBV24-1; 12 bases are shared with TRBD2. From germline, CDR1 is KGHDR and CDR2 SFDVKD. J was trimmed by 6 bases and V by 5 bases; bases with no gene match: 6. CDR3 length: 16 amino acids. In DNA, the CDR3 is TGTGCCACCAGTGGTTCGTCTAGCGGGGGGGCCGGGGAGCTGTTTTTT. Translating gives CATSGSSSGGAGELFF.

Many counts were recorded for this clonotype. V and J are TRBV28 and TRBJ2-5; the match to TRBD2 covers 7 bases. Germline CDR1 is MDHEN and CDR2 is SYDVKM. After removal of 1 base from V and 5 bases from J, the junction contained 7 bases not matched to a gene. This CDR3 region has 15 residues. The CDR3 coding sequence is TGTGCCAGCAGTTTATCGGCGGGAGAGGGGGAGACCCAGTACTTC. Translated: CASSLSAGEGETQYF.

This clonotype has a count of ten or more. The rearrangement uses TRBV11-3 and TRBJ2-7; a weak D match, TRBD2 (5 bases). V was shortened by 4 bases and J by 0 bases, with 10 bases between the two germline ends. The CDR3 extends over 14 amino acids. The germline gives CDR1 SGHNT, CDR2 YENEEA. CDR3 in amino acids: CASSSWTGSYEQYF. As DNA, the CDR3 is TGTGCCAGCAGCTCCTGGACTGGCTCCTACGAGCAGTACTTC.

This clonotype showed up many times. The chain carries TRBV6-1 and TRBJ2-7; tentatively, D is TRBD2 (6 bases). The CDR3 runs to 14 residues. Trimming removed 5 bases at V and 3 bases at J, with 14 bases between. Germline V gene lookup returns CDR1 MNHNS and CDR2 SASEGT. The DNA of the CDR3 is TGTGCCAGCAGTTCCACTAGCAACCTCTACGAGCAGTACTTC. It translates to CASSSTSNLYEQYF.